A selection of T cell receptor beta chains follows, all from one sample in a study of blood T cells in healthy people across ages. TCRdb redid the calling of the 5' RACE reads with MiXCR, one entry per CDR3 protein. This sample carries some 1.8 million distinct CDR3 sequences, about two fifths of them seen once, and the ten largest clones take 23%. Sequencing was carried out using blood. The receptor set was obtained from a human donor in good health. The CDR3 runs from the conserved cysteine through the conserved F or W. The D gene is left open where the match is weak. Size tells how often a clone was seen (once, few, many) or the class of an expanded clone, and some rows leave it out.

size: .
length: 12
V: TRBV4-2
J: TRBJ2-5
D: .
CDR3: CASSGGRKTQYF
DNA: TGTGCCAGCAGTGGGGGTCGTAAGACCCAGTACTTC

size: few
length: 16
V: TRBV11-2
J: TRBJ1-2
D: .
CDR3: CASSSLQGYLGYGYTF
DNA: TGTGCCAGCAGCTCTTTACAGGGATACTTGGGCTATGGCTACACCTTC

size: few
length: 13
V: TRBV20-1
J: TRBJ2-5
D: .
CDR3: CSARDGTGETQYF
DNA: TGCAGTGCTAGAGATGGGACCGGGGAGACCCAGTACTTC

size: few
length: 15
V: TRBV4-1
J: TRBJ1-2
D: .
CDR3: CASSQGVTPNYGYTF
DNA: TGCGCCAGCAGCCAAGGGGTCACTCCTAACTATGGCTACACCTTC

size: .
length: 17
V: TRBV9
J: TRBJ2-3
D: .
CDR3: CAGSVEGGGQITDTQYF
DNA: TGTGCCGGCAGCGTAGAAGGGGGGGGACAGATCACAGATACGCAGTATTTT

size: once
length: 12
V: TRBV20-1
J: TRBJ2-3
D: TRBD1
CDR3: CTQQGAEDTQYF
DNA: TGCACTCAACAGGGGGCCGAAGATACGCAGTATTTT

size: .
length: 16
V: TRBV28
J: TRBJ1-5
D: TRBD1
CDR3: CASTQWTGREDQPQHF
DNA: TGTGCCAGCACTCAGTGGACAGGCCGTGAGGATCAGCCCCAGCATTTT

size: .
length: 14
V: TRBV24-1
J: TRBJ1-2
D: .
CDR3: CATANQGSYYGYTF
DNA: TGTGCCACCGCCAATCAGGGGTCTTACTATGGCTACACCTTC

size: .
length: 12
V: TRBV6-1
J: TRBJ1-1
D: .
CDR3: CASKGYGTEAFF
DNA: TGTGCCAGCAAAGGGTATGGAACTGAAGCTTTCTTT

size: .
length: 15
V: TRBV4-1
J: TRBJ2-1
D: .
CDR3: CASSQELGDYNEQFF
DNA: TGCGCCAGCAGCCAAGAGTTAGGGGATTACAATGAGCAGTTCTTC

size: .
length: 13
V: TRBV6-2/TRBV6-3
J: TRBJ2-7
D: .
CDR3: CASSYLGQHEQYF
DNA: TGTGCCAGCAGTTACCTAGGACAGCACGAGCAGTACTTC

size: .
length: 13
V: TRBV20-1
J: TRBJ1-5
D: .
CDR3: CSARSEEDQPQHF
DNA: TGCAGTGCTAGATCTGAGGAAGATCAGCCCCAGCATTTT

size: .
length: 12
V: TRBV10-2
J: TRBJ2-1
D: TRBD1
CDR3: CASMNRGNEQFF
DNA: TGCGCCAGCATGAACAGGGGAAATGAGCAGTTCTTC

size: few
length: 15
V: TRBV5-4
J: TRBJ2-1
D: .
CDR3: CASSSGTLEGNEQFF
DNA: TGTGCCAGCAGCTCCGGGACCCTTGAAGGTAATGAGCAGTTCTTC

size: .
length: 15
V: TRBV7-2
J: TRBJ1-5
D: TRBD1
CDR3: CASRGPGTDNQPQHF
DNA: TGTGCCAGCAGGGGACCCGGGACAGACAATCAGCCCCAGCATTTT

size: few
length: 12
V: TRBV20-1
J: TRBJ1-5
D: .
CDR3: CSALQGDQPQHF
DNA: TGCAGTGCCCTACAGGGCGATCAGCCCCAGCATTTT

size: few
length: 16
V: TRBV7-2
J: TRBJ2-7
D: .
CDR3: CASSLIGTASTYEQYF
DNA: TGTGCCAGCAGCTTAATCGGTACAGCGTCCACCTACGAGCAGTACTTC

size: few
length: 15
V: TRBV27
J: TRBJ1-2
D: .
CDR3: CASSLSSERIYGYTF
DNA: TGTGCCAGCAGTTTGTCGTCAGAGCGTATCTATGGCTACACCTTC

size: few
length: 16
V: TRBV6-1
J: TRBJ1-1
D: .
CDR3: CASRIRAGRVNTEAFF
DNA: TGTGCCAGCAGGATCCGGGCAGGGAGGGTGAACACTGAAGCTTTCTTT

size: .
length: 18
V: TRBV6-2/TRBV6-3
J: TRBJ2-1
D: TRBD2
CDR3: CASSYPFRLAGVYNEQFF
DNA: TGTGCCAGCAGTTACCCCTTCCGTCTAGCGGGGGTCTACAATGAGCAGTTCTTC

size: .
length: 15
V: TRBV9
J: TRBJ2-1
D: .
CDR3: CASSGWQTNYNEQFF
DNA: TGTGCCAGCAGCGGTTGGCAGACCAATTACAATGAGCAGTTCTTC

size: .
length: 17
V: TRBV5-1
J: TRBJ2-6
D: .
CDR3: CASKGLSGYSGANVLTF
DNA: TGCGCCAGCAAGGGCTTGTCGGGTTACTCTGGGGCCAACGTCCTGACTTTC

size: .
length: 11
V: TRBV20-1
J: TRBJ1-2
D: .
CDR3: CSAIKEYGYTF
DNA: TGCAGTGCTATCAAGGAGTATGGCTACACCTTC

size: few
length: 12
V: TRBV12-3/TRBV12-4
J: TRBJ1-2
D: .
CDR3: CASRGKGQGYTF
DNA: TGTGCCAGCAGGGGGAAGGGCCAAGGCTACACCTTC

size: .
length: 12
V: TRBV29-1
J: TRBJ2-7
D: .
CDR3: CSVGATQGEQYF
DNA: TGCAGCGTTGGGGCGACACAGGGCGAGCAGTACTTC

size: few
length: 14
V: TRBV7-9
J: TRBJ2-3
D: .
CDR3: CASTRRTDTDTQYF
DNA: TGTGCCAGCACCAGGCGGACAGACACAGATACGCAGTATTTT

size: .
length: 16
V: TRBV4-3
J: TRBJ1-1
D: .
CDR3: CASSQDNPAMNTGAFF
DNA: TGCGCCAGCAGCCAAGATAACCCGGCTATGAACACTGGAGCTTTCTTT

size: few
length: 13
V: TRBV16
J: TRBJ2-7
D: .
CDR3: CASSRLPRQEQYF
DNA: TGTGCCAGCAGCCGCTTACCCAGGCAGGAGCAGTACTTC

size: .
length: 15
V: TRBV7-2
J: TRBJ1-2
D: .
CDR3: CASSFKDALPTGYTF
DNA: TGTGCCAGCAGCTTTAAGGACGCATTACCCACTGGCTACACCTTC

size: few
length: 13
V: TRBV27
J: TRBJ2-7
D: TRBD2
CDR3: CASSLYWEGEQYF
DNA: TGTGCCAGCAGTTTATATTGGGAGGGCGAGCAGTACTTC

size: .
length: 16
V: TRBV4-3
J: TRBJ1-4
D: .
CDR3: CASSQLQGGGNEKLFF
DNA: TGCGCCAGCAGCCAGCTACAGGGAGGGGGTAATGAAAAACTGTTTTTT

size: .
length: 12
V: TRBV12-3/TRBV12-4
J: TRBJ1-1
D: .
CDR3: CASSFSPAEAFF
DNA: TGTGCCAGCAGTTTTAGCCCGGCTGAAGCTTTCTTT

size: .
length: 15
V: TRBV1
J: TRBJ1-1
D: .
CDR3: CTKLPLGRMNTEAFF
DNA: TGCACCAAGCTTCCGTTGGGCCGAATGAACACTGAAGCTTTCTTT

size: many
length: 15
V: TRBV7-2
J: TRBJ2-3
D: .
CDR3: CASSRGQPSTDTQYF
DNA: TGTGCCAGCAGTCGAGGACAGCCAAGCACAGATACGCAGTATTTT

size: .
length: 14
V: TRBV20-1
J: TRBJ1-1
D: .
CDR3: CSAALGGPNTEAFF
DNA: TGCAGTGCTGCACTGGGAGGGCCGAACACTGAAGCTTTCTTT

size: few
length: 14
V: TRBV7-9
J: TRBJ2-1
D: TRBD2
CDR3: CASRNTGTNNEQFF
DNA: TGTGCCAGCAGAAATACCGGGACTAATAATGAGCAGTTCTTC

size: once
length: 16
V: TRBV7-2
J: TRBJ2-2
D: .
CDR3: CASSLVGGPNTGELFF
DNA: TGTGCCAGCAGCTTAGTGGGGGGCCCGAACACCGGGGAGCTGTTTTTT

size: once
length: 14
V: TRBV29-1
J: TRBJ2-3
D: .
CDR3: CSVELVGVEDTQYF
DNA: TGCAGCGTTGAATTAGTGGGAGTGGAAGATACGCAGTATTTT

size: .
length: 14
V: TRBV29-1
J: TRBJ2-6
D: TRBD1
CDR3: CSVVQGSGTNVLTF
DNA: TGCAGCGTCGTACAGGGGTCCGGGACCAACGTCCTGACTTTC

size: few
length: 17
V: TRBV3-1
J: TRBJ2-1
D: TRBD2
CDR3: CASSQDVPSGGVNEQFF
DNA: TGTGCCAGCAGCCAAGACGTTCCGAGCGGGGGGGTTAATGAGCAGTTCTTC

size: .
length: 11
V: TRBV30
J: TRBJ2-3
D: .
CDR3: CAWSVTDTQYF
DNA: TGTGCCTGGAGTGTAACAGATACGCAGTATTTT

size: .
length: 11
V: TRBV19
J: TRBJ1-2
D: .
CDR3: CASMTPQGYTF
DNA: TGTGCCAGTATGACTCCCCAGGGCTACACCTTC

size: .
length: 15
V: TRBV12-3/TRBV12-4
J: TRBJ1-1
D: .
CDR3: CTSVTPSRRGTEAFF
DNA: TGTACCAGCGTGACCCCATCGCGAAGGGGAACTGAAGCTTTCTTT

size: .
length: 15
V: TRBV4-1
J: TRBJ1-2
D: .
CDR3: CASSQDLDRLYGYTF
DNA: TGCGCCAGCAGCCAAGACCTCGACAGACTATATGGCTACACCTTC

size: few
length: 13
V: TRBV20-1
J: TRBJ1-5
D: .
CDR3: CSARGAGNQPQHF
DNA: TGCAGTGCTAGGGGGGCAGGTAATCAGCCCCAGCATTTT

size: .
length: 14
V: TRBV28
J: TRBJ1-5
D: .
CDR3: CAAGTSRSNQPQHF
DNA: TGTGCCGCAGGAACCTCCAGGAGCAATCAGCCCCAGCATTTT

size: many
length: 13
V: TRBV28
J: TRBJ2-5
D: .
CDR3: CASTRQDQETQYF
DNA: TGTGCCAGCACCCGTCAGGACCAAGAGACCCAGTACTTC

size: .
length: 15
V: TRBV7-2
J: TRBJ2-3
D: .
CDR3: CASSRWTGRGDTQYF
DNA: TGTGCCAGCAGCCGCTGGACAGGGCGGGGGGATACGCAGTATTTT

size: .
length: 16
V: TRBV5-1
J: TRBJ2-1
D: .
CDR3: CASSLEGRGSYNEQFF
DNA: TGCGCCAGCAGCTTGGAAGGGCGGGGTTCCTACAATGAGCAGTTCTTC

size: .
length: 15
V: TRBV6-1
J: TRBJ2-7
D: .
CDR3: CASSEVRGTTYEQYF
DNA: TGTGCCAGCAGTGAAGTAAGGGGGACGACCTACGAGCAGTACTTC

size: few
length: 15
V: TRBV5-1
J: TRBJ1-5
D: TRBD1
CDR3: CASSITGGDDQPQHF
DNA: TGCGCCAGCAGCATCACAGGGGGCGATGATCAGCCCCAGCATTTT

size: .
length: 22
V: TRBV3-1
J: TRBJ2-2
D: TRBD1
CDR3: CASSPKMVRDRGLLLGTGELFF
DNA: TGTGCCAGCAGCCCCAAGATGGTTCGGGACAGGGGCCTCCTTCTGGGGACCGGGGAGCTGTTTTTT

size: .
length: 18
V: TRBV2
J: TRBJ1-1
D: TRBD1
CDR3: CASSERKGRGQAYTEAFF
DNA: TGTGCCAGCAGTGAAAGGAAAGGGCGAGGACAGGCCTACACTGAAGCTTTCTTT

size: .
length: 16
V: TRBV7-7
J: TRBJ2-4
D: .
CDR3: CASSYDPTGPLNEQYF
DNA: TGTGCTAGCAGCTACGACCCGACAGGACCCCTGAATGAGCAGTACTTC

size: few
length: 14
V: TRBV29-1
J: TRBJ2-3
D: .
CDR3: CSVENGEKTDTQYF
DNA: TGCAGCGTTGAAAATGGAGAGAAAACAGATACGCAGTATTTT